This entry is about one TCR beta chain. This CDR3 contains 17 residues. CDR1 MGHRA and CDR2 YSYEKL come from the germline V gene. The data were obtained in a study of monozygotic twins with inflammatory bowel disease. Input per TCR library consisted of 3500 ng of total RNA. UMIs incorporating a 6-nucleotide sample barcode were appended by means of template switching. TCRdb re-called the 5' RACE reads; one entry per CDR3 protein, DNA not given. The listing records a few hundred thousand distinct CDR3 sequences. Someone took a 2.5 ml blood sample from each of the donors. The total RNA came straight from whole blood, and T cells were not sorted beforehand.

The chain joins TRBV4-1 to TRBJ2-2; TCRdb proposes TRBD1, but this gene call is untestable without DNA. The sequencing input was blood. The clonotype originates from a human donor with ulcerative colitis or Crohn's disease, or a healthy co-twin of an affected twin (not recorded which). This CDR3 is CASSQLDMMSNTGELFF.